This TCR beta chain was recovered during a study of Ad26.COV2.S vaccination and SARS-CoV-2 variants. Study summary: Among those in the COV1001 Ad26.COV2.S trial arm was the donor. Study-wide findings and caveats: In TCR breadth and depth analyses, total T cell responses may have been underestimated. After vaccination, substantial breadth of spike-specific CD8+ and CD4+ responses was reported.

Treatment denoted: some 20 received Ad26.COV2.S at low or high dose, single or two shots; roughly five received placebo; per-sample allocation not given. Collection of the samples took place on day 63 after the first injection of vaccine or placebo. Recruitment in Boston yielded a donor of adult age, 18-55 years. Clones were read by immunoSEQ multiplex PCR, and TCRdb kept only the in-frame ones, dropping some. Of about 420,000 clones in the sample, roughly 90% were seen once. This CDR3 spans 15 amino acids. The germline V and J ends were trimmed by 5 bases and 3 bases, with 14 bases remaining between them. Germline CDR1 and CDR2: MDHEN and SYDVKM. In the case of this clone: Its antigen is unknown.

The chain is built from TRBV28 and TRBJ1-5, with a weak D call TRBD1 (5 bases). The sequencing here drew on peripheral blood, taken in a trial of Ad26.COV2.S vaccine versus placebo. This receptor was identified in a person between 18 and 65 years old who received the Ad26.COV2.S COVID-19 vaccine or a placebo. The CDR3 sequence: CASSQGRQVNQPQHF. Here the CDR3 DNA reads TGTGCCAGCAGTCAGGGTAGACAAGTCAATCAGCCCCAGCATTTT. The variable domain in full, with the rest retrieved from reference TRBV28 and TRBJ1-5, is DVKVTQSSRYLVKRTGEKVFLECVQDMDHENMFWYRQDPGLGLRLIYFSYDVKMKEKGDIPEGYSVSREKKERFSLILESASTNQTSMYLCASSQGRQVNQPQHFGDGTRLSIL.